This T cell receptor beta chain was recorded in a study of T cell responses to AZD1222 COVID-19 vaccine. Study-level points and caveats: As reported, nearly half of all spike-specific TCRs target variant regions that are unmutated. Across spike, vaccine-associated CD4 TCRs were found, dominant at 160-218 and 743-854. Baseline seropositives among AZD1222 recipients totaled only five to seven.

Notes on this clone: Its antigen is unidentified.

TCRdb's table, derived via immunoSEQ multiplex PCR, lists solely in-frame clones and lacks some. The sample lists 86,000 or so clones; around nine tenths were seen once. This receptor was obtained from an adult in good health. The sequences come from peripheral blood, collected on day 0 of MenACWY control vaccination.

In DNA form, the CDR3 reads TGTGCCAGCAGCGTAGTTTCAGGGGGAGGGAACACTGAAGCTTTCTTT. It encodes CASSVVSGGGNTEAFF. The chain carries TRBV9 and TRBJ1-1, with TRBD1 identical over 7 bases. This CDR3 spans 16 amino acids. Germline V gene data show CDR1 as SGDLS and CDR2 as YYNGEE. The trim removed 0 bases at V and 1 base at J, leaving 6 bases unmatched.